The following is a T cell receptor beta chain sequence with its context. The CDR3 runs 13 residues. Germline V gene sequence: CDR1 SGHNT, CDR2 YENEEA. The V end lost 5 bases, the J end lost 2 bases, and 10 bases lay between the germline ends. This specimen comes from a study of blood T cell repertoires in COVID-19. About the study: COVID-19 samples from acute and convalescent phases originated in the United States, Italy and Spain. PBMCs, B-cell-depleted T cells, or T cells provided the cDNA or gDNA that made up the material.

Data came from immunoSEQ multiplex PCR; TCRdb stores just in-frame clones and leaves some out. This sample has some 140,000 clones, with 70% to 90% found just once. The material sequenced was peripheral blood. This receptor was taken from a woman between 50 and 59 years old who had recovered from COVID-19. The rearrangement joins TRBV11-3 to TRBJ2-7; D uncertain. DNA for the CDR3: TGTGCCAGCAGCCCCCCAGGCGCCTACGAGCAGTACTTC. Encoded protein: CASSPPGAYEQYF.